What follows describes a single T cell receptor beta chain. This sample was included in a study of patients and donors after allogeneic stem cell transplantation. MiXCR, applied by TCRdb to the RT-PCR reads, yields one record per CDR3 protein. The data contain roughly 960,000 distinct CDR3 sequences, more than 15% of them singletons. V lost 6 bases, J lost 9 bases, and 15 bases lay in between. The CDR3 sequence is 13 residues long. The sequenced material came from blood, either unsorted or a sorted T cell fraction (not recorded which). The chain uses TRBV12-3 or TRBV12-4 and TRBJ2-1; D tentatively fits TRBD1 or TRBD2 (7 bases each). The origin of this receptor is a human donor who was either an allogeneic HSCT recipient or a stem cell or donor lymphocyte infusion donor (not recorded which). It is not recorded whose cells these are; they may come from a transplant donor. The CDR3 loop is CASSPRGGSEQFF. The CDR3, as DNA: TGTGCCAGCAGCCCCAGGGGGGGGAGTGAGCAGTTCTTC.